This TCR beta chain was sequenced for a study of cytomegalovirus exposure and HLA in healthy donors. Points from the study as a whole: Several of the most significant clusters were apparently associated with common viral pathogens in a later analysis. Most TCR sequences showed up rarely, but some public TCRs showed up in many donors. The availability of immune exposure information extended only to CMV serostatus.

Comments on this clone: No antigen is known for it.

V was cut by 4 bases and J by 1 base, with 12 bases left in between. The germline V gene encodes CDR1 SGHRS and CDR2 YFSETQ. The CDR3 runs to 14 residues. Donors showed nominal health when sampled, although they likely had unrecorded immune exposures. The PCR employed 60 Vbeta primers together with 13 Jbeta primers. TCRdb's copy holds only in-frame clones and misses some; the assay was immunoSEQ multiplex PCR. The sample consists of about 80,000 clones, over 75% of them appearing once. The specimen sequenced was PBMCs. The chain couples TRBV5-1 to TRBJ2-7, with D unresolved. The sequence was obtained from a human donor in good health. The CDR3 DNA reads as TGCGCCAGCAGCGAGAAGAGTCGGTCCTACGAGCAGTACTTC. It encodes CASSEKSRSYEQYF.